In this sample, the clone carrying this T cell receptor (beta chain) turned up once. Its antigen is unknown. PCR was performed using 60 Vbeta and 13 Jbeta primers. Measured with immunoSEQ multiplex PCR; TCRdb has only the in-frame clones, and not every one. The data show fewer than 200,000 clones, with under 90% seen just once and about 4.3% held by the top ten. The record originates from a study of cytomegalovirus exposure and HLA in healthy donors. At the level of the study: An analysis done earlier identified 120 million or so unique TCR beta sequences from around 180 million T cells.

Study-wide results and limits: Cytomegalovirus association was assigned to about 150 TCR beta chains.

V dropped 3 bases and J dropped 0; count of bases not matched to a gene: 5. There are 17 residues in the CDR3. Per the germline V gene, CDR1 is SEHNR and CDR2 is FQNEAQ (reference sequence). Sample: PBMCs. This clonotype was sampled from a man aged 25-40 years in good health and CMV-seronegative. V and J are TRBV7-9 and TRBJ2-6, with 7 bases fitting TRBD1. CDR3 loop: CASSFRTGYSGANVLTF. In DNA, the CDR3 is TGTGCCAGCAGCTTCAGGACAGGTTACTCTGGGGCCAACGTCCTGACTTTC.